These 23 T cell receptor beta chains were all obtained from the same sample, sequenced in a study of T cell responses to AZD1222 COVID-19 vaccine. The table came from immunoSEQ multiplex PCR; TCRdb's copy has only in-frame clones and leaves some out. Of roughly 110,000 clones listed, 85% to 90% were seen once; the top ten hold about 5%. The sample was peripheral blood, taken on day 0 of AZD1222 vaccination. The receptors originated from an adult in good health.

This clone occurred once. This chain links TRBV5-1 with TRBJ2-7, with 8 bases matching TRBD2. Germline CDR1 and CDR2: SGHRS and YFSETQ. V shed 5 bases and J 2 bases; nucleotides not matched to a gene: 12. This CDR3 is 16 amino acids long. DNA for the CDR3: TGCGCCAGCAGAAGGGGCCTAGCGGGCCTTACCTACGAGCAGTACTTC. Residues: CASRRGLAGLTYEQYF.

The chain carries TRBV6-5 and TRBJ2-1; unclear D gene. The CDR3 covers 12 residues. Looked up from germline, CDR1 is MNHEY and CDR2 is SVGAGI. Trimming pared 3 bases from V and 10 bases from J, leaving 10 bases between. In nucleotides, the CDR3 is TGTGCCAGCAGTTATTCGATCGGCGAGCAGTTCTTC. This encodes CASSYSIGEQFF.

Points on this clone: The germline gene is not matched at one end of the junction; a read error may be the cause. The chain links TRBV19 to TRBJ2-2; D is perhaps TRBD2 (6 bases). The CDR3 sequence is 12 residues long. Germline values: CDR1 LNHDA, CDR2 SQIVND (reference sequence). CDR3 loop: CASSMDYGGLFF. As DNA, the CDR3 is TGTGCCAGTAGTATGGACTACGGGGGGCTGTTTTTT.

The V and J genes are TRBV7-8 and TRBJ2-1, with 7 nucleotides matching TRBD2. The CDR3 has 16 amino acids. CDR1 is SGHVS and CDR2 is FQNEAQ in the germline V gene. V lost 5 bases, J lost 2 bases, and 9 bases stayed unmatched. The CDR3: CASSQRDPQTYNEQFF. The CDR3 DNA is TGTGCCAGCAGCCAGCGGGATCCTCAGACCTACAATGAGCAGTTCTTC.

The chain joins TRBV28 to TRBJ1-1; D is perhaps TRBD1 (5 bases). This CDR3 contains 13 residues. The germline CDR1 and CDR2 sequences are MDHEN and SYDVKM. The V end lost 6 bases, the J end lost 11 bases, and 19 bases lay between the germline ends. CDR3: CASRQPGGGAAFF. The CDR3 DNA sequence: TGTGCCAGCAGGCAACCGGGGGGAGGCGCGGCTTTCTTT.

The V gene is TRBV11-2, the J gene TRBJ1-2, with 8 bases aligning to TRBD1. This CDR3 comprises 14 residues. The trim removed 4 bases at V and 7 bases at J, leaving 8 bases unmatched. In germline, CDR1 is SGHAT, CDR2 FQNNGV. CDR3: CASSSRQGQSGYTF. In nucleotides, the CDR3 is TGTGCCAGCAGCTCCCGACAGGGGCAGAGTGGCTACACCTTC.

This clone was recorded once. The rearrangement links TRBV9 to TRBJ2-2; D might be TRBD2 (6 bases). V was cut by 5 bases and J by 3 bases, with 11 bases left in between. The CDR3 consists of 14 residues. CDR1 and CDR2 from the germline V gene are SGDLS and YYNGEE. The DNA for the CDR3 is TGTGCCAGCAGTCGGCGGGATCACACCGGGGAGCTGTTTTTT. It encodes CASSRRDHTGELFF. The whole variable domain, remainder taken from reference TRBV9 and TRBJ2-2, is DSGVTQTPKHLITATGQRVTLRCSPRSGDLSVYWYQQSLDQGLQFLIQYYNGEERAKGNILERFSAQQFPDLHSELNLSSLELGDSALYFCASSRRDHTGELFFGEGSRLTVL.

The rearrangement uses TRBV7-9 and TRBJ1-1, with no clear D. Trimming removed 7 bases at V and 1 base at J, with 13 bases between. CDR3 length: 14 amino acids. The germline V gene has CDR1 SEHNR and CDR2 FQNEAQ (reference sequence). The CDR3 here is CASTLLEENTEAFF. CDR3 nucleotides: TGTGCCAGCACCCTACTAGAAGAGAACACTGAAGCTTTCTTT.

The chain carries TRBV7-9 and TRBJ2-1; 8 nucleotides align to TRBD2. Germline V gene data show CDR1 as SEHNR and CDR2 as FQNEAQ (reference sequence). Germline trimming cut 1 base from V and 8 bases from J; bases unmatched to any gene: 7. The CDR3 runs 15 residues. The DNA of the CDR3 is TGTGCCAGCAGCTTAGATGCAGCGGGAGAGTATGAGCAGTTCTTC. Translated: CASSLDAAGEYEQFF.

The chain employs TRBV7-2 and TRBJ1-2; possible D gene TRBD1, 5 bases. Looked up from germline, CDR1 is SGHTA and CDR2 is FQGNSA. The CDR3 has 14 amino acids. Trimming took 4 bases from V and 4 from J, leaving 13 bases between them. DNA of the CDR3: TGTGCCAGCAGCTCCGGACACGCACTCTATGGCTACACCTTC. Protein sequence: CASSSGHALYGYTF.

Comments on this clone: The sample carries other DNA sequences with the same CDR3. This rearrangement joins TRBV27 to TRBJ2-5; 9 bases fit TRBD2. The CDR3 contains 13 residues. Germline values: CDR1 MNHEY, CDR2 SMNVEV (reference sequence). After removal of 2 bases from V and 5 bases from J, the junction contained 0 bases not matched to a gene. The CDR3 nucleotides are TGTGCCAGCAGTTTAGCGGGGGGGGAGACCCAGTACTTC. It specifies CASSLAGGETQYF.

This clone appeared once. The chain carries TRBV9 and TRBJ1-4; 8 bases map to TRBD1. Unmatched junction bases numbered 5, after V lost 3 bases and J lost 4 bases. Germline V lookup: CDR1 SGDLS, CDR2 YYNGEE. The CDR3 runs to 15 residues. Here the CDR3 reads CASSAGQGGNEKLFF. The CDR3 DNA sequence: TGTGCCAGCAGCGCCGGACAGGGAGGTAATGAAAAACTGTTTTTT. Drawing the rest from reference TRBV9 and TRBJ1-4, the complete variable domain is DSGVTQTPKHLITATGQRVTLRCSPRSGDLSVYWYQQSLDQGLQFLIQYYNGEERAKGNILERFSAQQFPDLHSELNLSSLELGDSALYFCASSAGQGGNEKLFFGSGTQLSVL.

This CDR3 is CASSLGLYNSPLHF. For the CDR3, the DNA is TGTGCCAGCAGCCTCGGGTTGTATAATTCACCCCTCCACTTT. The chain employs TRBV3-1 (or the pseudogene TRBV3-2) and TRBJ1-6; no clear D. Looked up from germline, CDR1 is LGHDT and CDR2 is YNNKEL (reference sequence). The length of the CDR3 is 14 residues. Trimming removed 4 bases at V and 4 bases at J, with 8 bases between.

This clone appeared once. The gene calls are TRBV7-9 and TRBJ1-1, with 9 positions matching TRBD1. The CDR3 covers 18 residues. Trimming cost V 5 bases and J 0 bases; bases outside gene matches: 13. Germline V gene data show CDR1 as SEHNR and CDR2 as FQNEAQ (reference sequence). The DNA for the CDR3 is TGTGCCAGCAGCGCCCCGGGACAGGGACCCAATTTGAACACTGAAGCTTTCTTT. It yields the protein CASSAPGQGPNLNTEAFF.

CDR3 in amino acids: CASSSPGGKEKLFF. The DNA for the CDR3 is TGTGCCAGTAGTTCCCCAGGGGGGAAAGAAAAACTGTTTTTT. This chain connects TRBV19 to TRBJ1-4; 7 bases map to TRBD1. J was trimmed by 8 bases and V by 5 bases; bases with no gene match: 8. The CDR3 contains 14 residues. The V gene's germline CDR1 is LNHDA and CDR2 SQIVND (reference sequence).

V usage is TRBV11-3 and J usage is TRBJ2-1; TRBD2 might be the D (6 bases). In germline, CDR1 is SGHNT, CDR2 YENEEA. Trimming took 5 bases from V and 7 from J, leaving 18 bases between them. The CDR3 extends over 15 amino acids. This chain's CDR3 is CASSLAGTPGNEQFF. DNA of the CDR3: TGTGCCAGCAGCCTAGCCGGGACTCCAGGGAATGAGCAGTTCTTC.

This clone was seen a handful of times. The V gene is TRBV19, the J gene TRBJ1-5; weak D call: TRBD1 (6 bases). CDR3 length: 15 residues. Trimming cost V 6 bases and J 7 bases, with 19 bases left between them. Per germline, CDR1 LNHDA and CDR2 SQIVND (reference sequence). The CDR3 region has the DNA TGTGCCAGTAGAGGACCGGGGGGCGCGGACCAGCCCCAGCATTTT. Encoded protein: CASRGPGGADQPQHF.

CDR3 nucleotides: TGTGCCAGCAGTGCTGACTCGCACAATGAGCAGTTCTTC. Translating it yields CASSADSHNEQFF. The J gene is TRBJ2-1, the V gene TRBV6-4, with D uncertain. Germline assignment: CDR1 MRHNA and CDR2 SNTAGT. V lost 4 bases and J lost 5, with 9 bases in between. This CDR3 is built from 13 residues.

The chain links TRBV15 to TRBJ2-3; TRBD1 matches 8 bases. The CDR3 length is 15 residues. Germline trimming cut 2 bases from V and 4 bases from J; bases unmatched to any gene: 5. Germline loops: CDR1 LNHNV, CDR2 YYDKDF (reference sequence). The CDR3 nucleotides are TGTGCCACCAGCAGAACTCAGGGGGCCTCAGATACGCAGTATTTT. As protein: CATSRTQGASDTQYF.

The chain carries TRBV28 and TRBJ1-5; D perhaps matches TRBD1 (5 bases). The CDR3 consists of 11 residues. The germline V gene encodes CDR1 MDHEN and CDR2 SYDVKM. V shed 11 bases and J shed 15 bases, with 20 bases lying between them. Written as DNA, the CDR3 is TGTGCCGGGGGGAGGTTCACAGATCGGCATTTT. The encoded protein is CAGGRFTDRHF.

This clone occurred a few times. The rearrangement uses TRBV30 and TRBJ1-1; D might be TRBD1 (5 bases). V was cut by 5 bases and J by 6 bases, with 19 bases left in between. Germline assignment: CDR1 GTSNPN and CDR2 SVGIG (reference sequence). This CDR3 is built from 14 residues. The CDR3 DNA reads TGTGCCTGGCAAGCTCGGGGCCGGGGGGCTGAAGCTTTCTTT. Translation: CAWQARGRGAEAFF.

This clone was counted a single time. V is TRBV19 and J is TRBJ1-4; D is ambiguous. The CDR3 is 14 amino acids. The V gene lost 4 bases and the J gene lost 7 bases, with 13 bases spanning the gap. Germline CDR1 reads LNHDA; CDR2 reads SQIVND (reference sequence). Here the CDR3 DNA reads TGTGCCAGTAGTACCGGGTTGGCTGGTGAAAAACTGTTTTTT. This gives the protein CASSTGLAGEKLFF.

This chain links TRBV10-1 with TRBJ1-1; D is unresolved. Trimming took 0 bases from V and 3 from J, leaving 8 bases between them. This CDR3 is 14 amino acids long. CDR1 and CDR2 from the germline V gene are WNHNN and SYGVQD (reference sequence). CDR3 DNA: TGCGCCAGCAGTGAGTCGACCCAATACACTGAAGCTTTCTTT. Translated, it gives CASSESTQYTEAFF.